The clone carrying this T cell receptor beta chain was detected a few times. Antigen: not known. This record belongs to a study of cytomegalovirus exposure and HLA in healthy donors. For the study at large: Falling in the Caucasian-associated ancestry cluster were roughly 86% of a few hundred genotyped donors. Findings and caveats of the study: What was likely a sequencing artifact was a cluster of highly shared sequence variants.

This PCR relied on a set of 60 Vbeta primers and 13 Jbeta primers. Method: immunoSEQ multiplex PCR; TCRdb's copy keeps in-frame clones and lacks some. The table has about 90,000 clones, over 70% seen once; the top ten hold roughly 2%. Germline V gene data show CDR1 as MNHEY and CDR2 as SMNVEV (reference sequence). This CDR3 spans 15 amino acids. V trimming: 8 bases; J trimming: 1 base; junction bases outside the gene matches: 8. The chain links TRBV27 to TRBJ1-5; TRBD1 matches 7 bases. Specimen: PBMCs. The receptor was derived from a boy younger than 18 in good health and CMV-seronegative. This chain's CDR3 is CASSRLGQSNQPQHF. The CDR3 coding sequence is TGTGCCAGCTCCCGACTGGGACAGAGCAATCAGCCCCAGCATTTT.